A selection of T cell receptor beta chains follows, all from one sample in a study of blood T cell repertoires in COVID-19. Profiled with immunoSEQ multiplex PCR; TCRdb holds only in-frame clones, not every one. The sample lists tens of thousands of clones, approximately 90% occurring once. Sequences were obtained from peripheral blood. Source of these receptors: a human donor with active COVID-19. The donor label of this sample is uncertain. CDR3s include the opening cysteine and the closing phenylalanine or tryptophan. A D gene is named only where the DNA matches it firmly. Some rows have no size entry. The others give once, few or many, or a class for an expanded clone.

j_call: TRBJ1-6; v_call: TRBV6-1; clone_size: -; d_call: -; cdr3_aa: CASSDWSLALHF; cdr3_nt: TGTGCCAGCAGTGATTGGAGTTTAGCCCTCCACTTT
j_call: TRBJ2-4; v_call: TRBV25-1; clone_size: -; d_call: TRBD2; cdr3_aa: CASSESPREGRSKNIQYF; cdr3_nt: TGTGCCAGCAGTGAATCCCCCAGGGAGGGGAGATCCAAAAACATTCAGTACTTC
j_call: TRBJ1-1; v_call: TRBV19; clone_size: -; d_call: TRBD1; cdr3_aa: CASIDREGKAFF; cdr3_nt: TGTGCCAGTATCGACAGGGAAGGTAAAGCTTTCTTT
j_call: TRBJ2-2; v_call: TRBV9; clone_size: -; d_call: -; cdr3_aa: CASSLFTGELFF; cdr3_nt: TGTGCCAGCAGCCTATTCACCGGGGAGCTGTTTTTT
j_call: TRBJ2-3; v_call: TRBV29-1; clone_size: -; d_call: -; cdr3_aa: CSVVWQGTDTQYF; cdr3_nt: TGCAGCGTTGTGTGGCAGGGCACAGATACGCAGTATTTT
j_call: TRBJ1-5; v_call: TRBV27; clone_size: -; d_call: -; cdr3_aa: CASSLSPGSGNQPQHF; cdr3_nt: TGTGCCAGCAGTTTGAGTCCAGGGTCTGGCAATCAGCCCCAGCATTTT
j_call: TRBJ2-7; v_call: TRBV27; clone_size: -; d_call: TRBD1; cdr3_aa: CASGRGQGAYEQYF; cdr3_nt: TGTGCCAGCGGCAGAGGACAGGGGGCCTACGAGCAGTACTTC
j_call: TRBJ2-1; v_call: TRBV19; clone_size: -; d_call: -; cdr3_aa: CASSILGGREEQFF; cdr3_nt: TGTGCCAGTAGTATACTTGGGGGACGGGAGGAGCAGTTCTTC
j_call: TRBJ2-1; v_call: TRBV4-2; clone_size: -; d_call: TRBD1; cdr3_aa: CASSPPDREYNEQFF; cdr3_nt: TGTGCCAGCAGCCCCCCAGACAGGGAGTACAATGAGCAGTTCTTC
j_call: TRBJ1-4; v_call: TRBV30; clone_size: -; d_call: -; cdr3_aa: CAWSTPGTNEKLFF; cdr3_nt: TGTGCCTGGAGTACCCCGGGAACTAATGAAAAACTGTTTTTT
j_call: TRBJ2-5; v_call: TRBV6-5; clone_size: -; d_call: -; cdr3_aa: CASSFGRGNFQETQYF; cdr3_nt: TGTGCCAGCAGTTTCGGGCGGGGTAACTTCCAAGAGACCCAGTACTTC
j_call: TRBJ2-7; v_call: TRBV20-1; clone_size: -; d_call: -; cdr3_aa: CSATGGGEQYF; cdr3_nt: TGCAGTGCTACCGGAGGTGGCGAGCAGTACTTC
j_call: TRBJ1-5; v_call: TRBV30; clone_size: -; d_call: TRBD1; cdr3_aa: CAWSGGGVWSNQPQHF; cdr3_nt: TGTGCCTGGAGTGGAGGGGGCGTATGGAGCAATCAGCCCCAGCATTTT
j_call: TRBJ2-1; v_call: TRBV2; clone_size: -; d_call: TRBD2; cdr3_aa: CASSVERGGKYNEQFF; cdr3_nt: TGTGCCAGCAGTGTTGAGCGGGGGGGCAAATACAATGAGCAGTTCTTC
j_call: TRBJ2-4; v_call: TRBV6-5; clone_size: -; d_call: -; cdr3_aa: CASSYSIGGPGNIQYF; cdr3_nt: TGTGCCAGCAGTTACTCGATAGGCGGCCCAGGGAACATTCAGTACTTC
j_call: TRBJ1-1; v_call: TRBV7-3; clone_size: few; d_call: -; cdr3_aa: CASSFGGLGTEAFF; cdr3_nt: TGTGCCAGCAGCTTCGGGGGGCTAGGCACTGAAGCTTTCTTT
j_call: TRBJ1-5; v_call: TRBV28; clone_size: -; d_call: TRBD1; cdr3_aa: CASRSATGTELQPQHF; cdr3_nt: TGTGCCAGCAGATCTGCAACCGGGACAGAGCTTCAGCCCCAGCATTTT
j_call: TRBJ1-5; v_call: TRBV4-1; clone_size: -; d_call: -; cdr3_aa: CASSQNGGPGPQHF; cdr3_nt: TGCGCCAGCAGCCAAAACGGGGGGCCAGGGCCCCAGCATTTT
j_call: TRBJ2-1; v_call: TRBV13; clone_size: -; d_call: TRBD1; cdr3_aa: CASSLRDREYNEQFF; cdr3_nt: TGTGCCAGCAGCTTAAGGGACAGGGAGTACAATGAGCAGTTCTTC
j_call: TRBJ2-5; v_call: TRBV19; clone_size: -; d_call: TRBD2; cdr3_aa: CASSIERGTSGQETQYF; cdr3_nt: TGTGCCAGTAGTATAGAAAGGGGGACTAGCGGACAAGAGACCCAGTACTTC
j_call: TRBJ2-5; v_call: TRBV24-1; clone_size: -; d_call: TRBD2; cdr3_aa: CATSESGTSGRIRGKETQYF; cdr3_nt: TGTGCCACCAGTGAGTCCGGGACTAGCGGGAGGATTAGGGGAAAAGAGACCCAGTACTTC
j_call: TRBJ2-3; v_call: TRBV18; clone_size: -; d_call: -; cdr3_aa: CASSPETRADTQYF; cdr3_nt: TGTGCCAGCTCACCGGAGACCAGGGCAGATACGCAGTATTTT
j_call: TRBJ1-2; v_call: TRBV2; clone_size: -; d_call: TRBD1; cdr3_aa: CASTLGQRNYGYTF; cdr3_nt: TGTGCCAGCACCCTGGGACAGCGTAACTATGGCTACACCTTC
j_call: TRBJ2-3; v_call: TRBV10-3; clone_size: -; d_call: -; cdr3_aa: CAISESAVADTQYF; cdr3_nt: TGTGCCATCAGTGAGTCTGCAGTCGCAGATACGCAGTATTTT
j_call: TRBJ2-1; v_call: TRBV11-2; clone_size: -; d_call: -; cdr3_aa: CASSLDMRLHEQFF; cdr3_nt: TGTGCCAGCAGCTTAGATATGAGATTACATGAGCAGTTCTTC
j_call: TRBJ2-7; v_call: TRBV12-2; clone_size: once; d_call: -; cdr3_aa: CASRLAGLAGRGEQYF; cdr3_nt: TGTGCAAGTCGCCTCGCGGGACTAGCGGGGAGGGGAGAGCAGTACTTC